Each of the 17 T cell receptor beta chains below was sequenced from the same sample in a study of blood T cell repertoires in COVID-19. Clones were sequenced by immunoSEQ multiplex PCR, and TCRdb holds only the in-frame ones, with some missing. The sample holds tens of thousands of clones, about nine tenths seen once. The sequenced material came from peripheral blood. All receptors derive from a woman in her forties or fifties with active or convalescent COVID-19.

The J gene is TRBJ2-2, the V gene TRBV15; TRBD2 matches 7 bases. V lost 9 bases to trimming and J lost 1 base; unmatched junction nucleotides: 5. The length of the CDR3 is 14 residues. Germline CDR1 is LNHNV and CDR2 is YYDKDF (reference sequence). CDR3 in amino acids: CATSGRENTGELFF. The CDR3 coding sequence is TGTGCCACTAGTGGGAGGGAGAACACCGGGGAGCTGTTTTTT.

The chain joins TRBV19 to TRBJ1-5; D is undetermined. Germline CDR1 reads LNHDA; CDR2 reads SQIVND (reference sequence). Trimming shortened V by 5 bases and J by 4 bases, and 15 bases separated the two germline ends. The CDR3 is made up of 15 amino acids. CDR3 in amino acids: CASSSAVGSNQPQHF. In DNA form, the CDR3 reads TGTGCCAGTAGTTCCGCAGTTGGCAGTAATCAGCCCCAGCATTTT.

V usage is TRBV19 and J usage is TRBJ1-2; 8 nucleotides agree with TRBD1. J was trimmed by 8 bases and V by 6 bases; bases with no gene match: 11. Germline loops: CDR1 LNHDA, CDR2 SQIVND (reference sequence). The CDR3 is 14 residues long. The CDR3 coding sequence is TGTGCCAGTAGCCTCACGGACAGGGCTCTAGGCTACACCTTC. This gives the protein CASSLTDRALGYTF.

The CDR3 sequence: CASSLTGATNYGYTF. CDR3 in DNA: TGTGCCAGCAGTTTGACAGGGGCTACTAACTATGGCTACACCTTC. The rearrangement links TRBV27 to TRBJ1-2; 8 nucleotides align to TRBD1. The CDR3 is 15 residues long. The V and J ends lost 3 bases and 0 bases, in that order; junction bases with no gene match: 3. CDR1 is MNHEY and CDR2 is SMNVEV in the germline V gene (reference sequence).

In this sample, this clone turned up once. The CDR3 protein is CASSDSPPDRRSGELFF. CDR3 in DNA: TGTGCCAGCAGTGATTCCCCCCCGGACAGGAGGTCGGGGGAGCTGTTTTTT. V gene TRBV25-1 combines with J gene TRBJ2-2, with TRBD1 identical over 7 bases. Germline V gene lookup returns CDR1 MGHDK and CDR2 SYGVNS. The CDR3 runs 17 residues. The V segment lost 3 bases and the J segment 8 bases; nucleotides outside the gene matches: 15. The variable domain in full, completed from reference TRBV25-1 and TRBJ2-2, reads EADIYQTPRYLVIGTGKKITLECSQTMGHDKMYWYQQDPGMELHLIHYSYGVNSTEKGDLSSESTVSRIRTEHFPLTLESARPSHTSQYLCASSDSPPDRRSGELFFGEGSRLTVL.

The gene calls are TRBV7-9 and TRBJ2-7, with D hard to call. Germline CDR1 reads SEHNR; CDR2 reads FQNEAQ (reference sequence). There are 15 residues in the CDR3. Trimming shortened V by 4 bases and J by 4 bases, and 17 bases separated the two germline ends. The CDR3 DNA follows: TGTGCCAGCAGCTATAGTCCGGAGCGCCCATACGAGCAGTACTTC. This sequence encodes CASSYSPERPYEQYF.

The V and J genes are TRBV7-8 and TRBJ2-1, with 16 bases aligning to TRBD2. The germline gives CDR1 SGHVS, CDR2 FQNEAQ. Germline trimming cut 1 base from V and 4 bases from J; bases unmatched to any gene: 4. The CDR3 has 18 residues. The CDR3 loop is CASSLVGTSGRVYNEQFF. For the CDR3, the DNA is TGTGCCAGCAGCTTAGTGGGGACTAGCGGGAGGGTATACAATGAGCAGTTCTTC.

The chain uses TRBV24-1 and TRBJ2-1; TRBD1 is a possible D gene (6 bases). The germline CDR1 and CDR2 sequences are KGHDR and SFDVKD. This CDR3 has 13 residues. V gave up 4 bases and J gave up 10 bases, with 13 bases separating them. CDR3 nucleotide sequence: TGTGCCACCAGTGACCGGACAGTCCGGGAGCAGTTCTTC. Its protein product is CATSDRTVREQFF.

The rearrangement uses TRBV5-4 and TRBJ2-5; a possible D gene is TRBD2 (6 bases). Germline V gives CDR1 SGHNT, CDR2 YYREEE (reference sequence). Trimming took 1 base from V and 5 from J, leaving 12 bases between them. This CDR3 has 14 residues. The CDR3 here is CASSLSGAGETQYF. CDR3 bases: TGTGCCAGCAGCTTGTCCGGGGCGGGGGAGACCCAGTACTTC. Full variable domain (rest looked up from reference TRBV5-4 and TRBJ2-5): ETGVTQSPTHLIKTRGQQVTLRCSSQSGHNTVSWYQQALGQGPQFIFQYYREEENGRGNFPPRFSGLQFPNYSSELNVNALELDDSALYLCASSLSGAGETQYFGPGTRLLVL.

This chain links TRBV28 with TRBJ1-2; 10 nucleotides agree with TRBD1. V gave up 4 bases and J gave up 4 bases; unmatched junction bases: 6. The length of the CDR3 is 15 residues. Germline values: CDR1 MDHEN, CDR2 SYDVKM. The CDR3 nucleotides are TGTGCCAGCAGTTCCACGGGGGACAGGGGCTATGGCTACACCTTC. Translated, it gives CASSSTGDRGYGYTF.

This chain joins TRBV7-9 and TRBJ1-2; D may be TRBD1 (6 bases). Germline CDR1 reads SEHNR; CDR2 reads FQNEAQ (reference sequence). Trimming pared 5 bases from V and 8 bases from J, leaving 18 bases between. This CDR3 spans 14 amino acids. For the CDR3, the DNA is TGTGCCAGCAGCCTTATTAACAGGGCGTTGGGCTACACCTTC. It yields the protein CASSLINRALGYTF.

This clone was recorded a few times. This chain connects TRBV5-6 to TRBJ2-7; 7 bases map to TRBD2. CDR1 is SGHDT and CDR2 is YYEEEE in the germline V gene. The V and J ends lost 4 bases and 2 bases, in that order; junction bases with no gene match: 9. CDR3 length equals 15 residues. The CDR3 coding sequence is TGTGCCAGCAGCGGAGGACTAGGGATTCCCTACGAGCAGTACTTC. This sequence encodes CASSGGLGIPYEQYF.

The chain has TRBV15 and TRBJ2-6, with TRBD2 identical over 9 bases. J lost 0 bases, V lost 0 bases, and 6 bases had no gene match. CDR1 and CDR2 (germline): LNHNV, YYDKDF (reference sequence). The CDR3 spans 19 residues. DNA for the CDR3: TGTGCCACCAGCAGAGATTCACTAGCGGGTCTCTCTGGGGCCAACGTCCTGACTTTC. Translating it yields CATSRDSLAGLSGANVLTF.

This sequence joins TRBV3-1 (or the pseudogene TRBV3-2) and TRBJ2-1, with TRBD2 identical over 7 bases. The V segment lost 1 base and the J segment 6 bases; nucleotides outside the gene matches: 3. The CDR3 sequence is 14 residues long. Looked up from germline, CDR1 is LGHDT and CDR2 is YNNKEL (reference sequence). The CDR3 reads CASSQGLAVNEQFF. The CDR3 nucleotides are TGTGCCAGCAGCCAAGGACTAGCCGTCAATGAGCAGTTCTTC.

The genes are TRBV7-8 and TRBJ2-1; 7 nucleotides align to TRBD1. The germline V gene has CDR1 SGHVS and CDR2 FQNEAQ. The CDR3 extends over 13 amino acids. With 4 bases clipped from V and 5 bases from J, the junction kept 2 bases outside the gene matches. In DNA, the CDR3 is TGTGCCAGCAGCTCCGACAGGGACAATGAGCAGTTCTTC. It encodes CASSSDRDNEQFF.

The chain is built from TRBV24-1 and TRBJ2-7; D is perhaps TRBD1 (5 bases). The CDR3 totals 12 residues. With 0 bases removed from V and 8 bases from J, the gap between germline ends came to 7 bases. CDR1 and CDR2 (germline): KGHDR, SFDVKD. The CDR3 nucleotides are TGTGCCACCAGTGATTTGAAGGGGCAGCAGTACTTC. Translating gives CATSDLKGQQYF.

J is TRBJ2-7 and V is TRBV20-1; no firm D call. V was trimmed by 3 bases and J by 0 bases, leaving 12 bases between them. The CDR3 runs 14 residues. The germline gives CDR1 DFQATT, CDR2 SNEGSKA (reference sequence). Here the CDR3 DNA reads TGCAGTGCTAGTCGAGGTTCGAGCTCCTACGAGCAGTACTTC. It is translated as CSASRGSSSYEQYF.